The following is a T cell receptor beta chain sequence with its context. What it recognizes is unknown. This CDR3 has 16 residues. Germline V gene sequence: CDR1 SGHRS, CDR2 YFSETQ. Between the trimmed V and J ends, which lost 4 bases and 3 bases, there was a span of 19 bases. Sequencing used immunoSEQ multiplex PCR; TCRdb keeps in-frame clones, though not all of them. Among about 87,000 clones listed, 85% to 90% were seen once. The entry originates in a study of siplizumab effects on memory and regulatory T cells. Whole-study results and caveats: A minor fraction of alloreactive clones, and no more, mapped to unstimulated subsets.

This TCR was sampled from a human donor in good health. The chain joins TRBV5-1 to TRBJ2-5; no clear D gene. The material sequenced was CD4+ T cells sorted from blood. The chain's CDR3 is CASSPFDKPSKETQYF. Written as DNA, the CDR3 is TGCGCCAGCAGCCCCTTCGACAAGCCTTCAAAAGAGACCCAGTACTTC.